These T cell receptor beta chains were read from a single sample in a study of T cell repertoires in cytomegalovirus infection. MiXCR, run by TCRdb on the reads, gives a single entry per CDR3 protein. The table records more than 300,000 distinct CDR3 sequences, 34% of them present only once. These receptors' antigens are unknown. The sequenced sample was cultured PBMCs, obtained from culture after CMV antigen stimulation. These receptors originate from a human donor in good health (CMV status not recorded). Some clones in this sample may be carry-over from other donors' samples. Both conserved end residues are part of each CDR3. A D gene is named only where the DNA matches it firmly. Clone size, where shown, is once, few, many, or a class for clones that have expanded.

abundance	v_gene	d_gene	j_gene	CDR3aa	CDR3nt
NA	TRBV3-1	TRBD2	TRBJ2-1	CASTLGTSGSYPNEQFF	TGTGCCAGCACCCTAGGGACTAGCGGGAGTTATCCCAATGAGCAGTTCTTC
NA	TRBV25-1	TRBD2	TRBJ2-1	CASSSPGLAGGHGQFF	TGTGCCAGCAGTTCCCCCGGACTAGCGGGAGGGCACGGGCAGTTCTTC
NA	TRBV2	TRBD2	TRBJ2-3	CASRGGIRTDTQYF	TGTGCCAGCAGGGGGGGGATTCGCACAGATACGCAGTATTTT
few	TRBV5-4	NA	TRBJ2-2	CASTRTADTGELFF	TGTGCCAGCACCCGGACTGCAGACACCGGGGAGCTGTTTTTT
NA	TRBV19	NA	TRBJ1-2	CASTALFAAHGGYTF	TGTGCCAGTACCGCATTGTTCGCCGCCCACGGGGGCTACACCTTC
NA	TRBV3-1	NA	TRBJ1-5	CASSRPRLRYSNQPQHF	TGTGCCAGCAGCCGCCCGAGGCTTAGATATAGCAATCAGCCCCAGCATTTT
NA	TRBV6-8	TRBD2	TRBJ2-1	CASSPRGAGGGSYYEQFF	TGTGCCAGCAGCCCAAGGGGGGCGGGAGGGGGCTCCTACTATGAGCAGTTCTTC
NA	TRBV19	NA	TRBJ1-1	CASSIDEDEAFF	TGTGCCAGTAGTATAGATGAGGATGAAGCTTTCTTT
NA	TRBV19	NA	TRBJ1-3	CASSMGRSGNTIYF	TGTGCCAGTAGTATGGGTCGCTCTGGAAACACCATATATTTT
few	TRBV7-2	NA	TRBJ2-4	CASSLVTGTVKNIQYF	TGTGCCAGCAGCTTAGTGACCGGGACCGTGAAAAACATTCAGTACTTC
few	TRBV4-1	NA	TRBJ1-2	CASSPQQQGAYGYTF	TGCGCCAGCAGCCCCCAACAGCAGGGTGCCTATGGCTACACCTTC
NA	TRBV7-2	NA	TRBJ1-5	CASSLDPYNQPQHF	TGTGCCAGCAGCTTAGATCCCTACAATCAGCCCCAGCATTTT
NA	TRBV4-1	NA	TRBJ1-4	CASSQEGEKLFF	TGCGCCAGCAGCCAAGAAGGTGAAAAACTGTTTTTT
many	TRBV12-3/TRBV12-4	NA	TRBJ2-3	CASSFVGSTDTQYF	TGTGCCAGCAGTTTTGTCGGGAGCACAGATACGCAGTATTTT
NA	TRBV18	NA	TRBJ2-5	CASSPSLGQGQETQYF	TGTGCCAGCTCACCTTCTCTCGGCCAGGGCCAAGAGACCCAGTACTTC
NA	TRBV25-1	NA	TRBJ1-1	CASSGLQGTEAFF	TGTGCCAGCAGTGGACTACAGGGAACTGAAGCTTTCTTT
NA	TRBV27	TRBD1	TRBJ2-5	CASSDRGRAETQYF	TGTGCCAGCAGCGACAGGGGGCGCGCGGAGACCCAGTACTTC
once	TRBV2	NA	TRBJ1-2	CASSEASRNYGYTF	TGTGCCAGCAGTGAAGCTAGCAGAAACTATGGCTACACCTTC
many	TRBV24-1	NA	TRBJ2-2	CATSDLHTTLNTGELFF	TGTGCCACCAGTGATCTACACACTACCTTGAACACCGGGGAGCTGTTTTTT
NA	TRBV5-6	NA	TRBJ2-7	CASSISGLRGEQYF	TGTGCCAGCAGCATCTCCGGTCTGAGGGGGGAGCAGTACTTC
few	TRBV6-2/TRBV6-3	TRBD2	TRBJ2-1	CASRPRGRRENLYNEQFF	TGTGCCAGCAGACCACGGGGACGGCGGGAGAACTTATACAATGAGCAGTTCTTC
many	TRBV7-6	TRBD1	TRBJ1-1	CASSPGQDTNTEAFF	TGTGCCAGCAGCCCAGGACAGGACACGAACACTGAAGCTTTCTTT
NA	TRBV7-2	NA	TRBJ2-5	CASSPQGRGETQYF	TGTGCCAGCAGCCCACAGGGGAGGGGAGAGACCCAGTACTTC
NA	TRBV20-1	TRBD2	TRBJ2-1	CSVTGGSGWDNEQFF	TGCAGTGTAACCGGCGGGAGTGGTTGGGACAATGAGCAGTTCTTC
NA	TRBV5-4	NA	TRBJ2-3	CASAVVSGDTQYF	TGTGCCAGCGCGGTAGTTAGTGGAGATACGCAGTATTTT
many	TRBV15	NA	TRBJ2-5	CATSRDRGVGETQYF	TGTGCCACCAGCAGAGATAGAGGGGTAGGAGAGACCCAGTACTTC
NA	TRBV12-3/TRBV12-4	TRBD2	TRBJ2-2	CASSPRTSGIRTGELFF	TGTGCCAGCAGTCCCCGAACTAGCGGGATAAGGACCGGGGAGCTGTTTTTT
NA	TRBV20-1	NA	TRBJ2-5	CSARVKLTQETQYF	TGCAGTGCTAGAGTTAAACTGACGCAAGAGACCCAGTACTTC
NA	TRBV10-2	TRBD2	TRBJ2-3	CASSELAGYTDTQYF	TGCGCCAGCAGTGAGTTAGCGGGGTACACAGATACGCAGTATTTT
NA	TRBV7-2	NA	TRBJ2-1	CASSSGLGGGSSYNEQFF	TGTGCCAGCAGCTCGGGACTGGGTGGAGGTAGCTCCTACAATGAGCAGTTCTTC
NA	TRBV4-3	NA	TRBJ2-3	CASSLATGDTQYF	TGCGCCAGCAGCCTCGCGACCGGGGATACGCAGTATTTT
NA	TRBV7-2	NA	TRBJ1-4	CASSLDRGINEKLFF	TGTGCCAGCAGCTTAGACCGAGGAATAAATGAAAAACTGTTTTTT
few	TRBV7-6	NA	TRBJ2-1	CASSPFDNEQFF	TGTGCCAGCAGCCCCTTTGACAATGAGCAGTTCTTC
NA	TRBV6-1	NA	TRBJ2-7	CASRPPGSYEQYF	TGTGCCAGCAGACCCCCCGGGAGCTACGAGCAGTACTTC
NA	TRBV6-1	TRBD1	TRBJ1-1	CASSHDRDEAFF	TGTGCCAGCAGCCACGACAGGGATGAAGCTTTCTTT
NA	TRBV20-1	TRBD2	TRBJ2-1	CSAPRTSVYNEQFF	TGCAGTGCTCCCCGGACTAGCGTCTACAATGAGCAGTTCTTC
NA	TRBV28	TRBD2	TRBJ2-1	CASSPFLNLADVHNEQFF	TGTGCCAGCAGTCCCTTCCTGAATCTAGCGGATGTACACAATGAGCAGTTCTTC
NA	TRBV11-2	NA	TRBJ1-2	CASSSQDNYGYTF	TGTGCCAGCAGCTCCCAGGATAACTATGGCTACACCTTC
NA	TRBV5-4	NA	TRBJ2-7	CASSLDSEQYF	TGTGCCAGCAGCTTGGATTCCGAGCAGTACTTC
NA	TRBV28	TRBD1	TRBJ2-3	CASNGQGTDTQYF	TGTGCCAGTAACGGACAGGGGACAGATACGCAGTATTTT